The next 27 T cell receptor beta chains were all read from a single sample in a study of blood T cell repertoires in COVID-19. The data were produced by immunoSEQ multiplex PCR, yet TCRdb's version contains in-frame clones alone and is incomplete. The repertoire holds about 280,000 clones, with less than 95% as singletons. Sample: PBMCs or T cells enriched from blood (not recorded which). These TCRs come from a man aged 40-49 years who had been exposed to COVID-19.

The chain carries TRBV5-4 and TRBJ1-3; possibly TRBD1 for D (6 bases). CDR1 is SGHNT and CDR2 is YYREEE in the germline V gene (reference sequence). The CDR3 is 15 amino acids. V was clipped by 5 bases and J by 2 bases, with 14 bases between them. The CDR3 DNA reads as TGTGCCAGCAGGACAGGACCCGACCCTGGAAACACCATATATTTT. This translates into CASRTGPDPGNTIYF. The full variable domain, in which reference TRBV5-4 and TRBJ1-3 provide the parts outside the CDR3, is ETGVTQSPTHLIKTRGQQVTLRCSSQSGHNTVSWYQQALGQGPQFIFQYYREEENGRGNFPPRFSGLQFPNYSSELNVNALELDDSALYLCASRTGPDPGNTIYFGEGSWLTVV.

As to this clone: An end of the junction does not agree with germline; a read error may underlie this. The chain carries TRBV14 and TRBJ2-1, with 10 bases matching TRBD1. Germline loops: CDR1 SGHDN, CDR2 FVKESK. This CDR3 contains 17 residues. In nucleotides, the CDR3 is TGTGCCAGCAGCCACCTCTTCGGGACAGGGGAGACGAATGGGCAGTTCTTC. Translation: CASSHLFGTGETNGQFF.

The V and J genes are TRBV28 and TRBJ1-1, with D unresolved. The germline V gene has CDR1 MDHEN and CDR2 SYDVKM. The CDR3 consists of 13 residues. V was shortened by 10 bases and J by 1 base, with 13 bases between the two germline ends. In DNA, the CDR3 is TGTGCCACACTAACAACAACGAACACTGAAGCTTTCTTT. It encodes CATLTTTNTEAFF.

The rearrangement uses TRBV11-2 and TRBJ2-1; perhaps TRBD2 as D (6 bases). The CDR3 totals 15 residues. V was trimmed by 8 bases and J by 0 bases, leaving 14 bases between them. CDR1 and CDR2 (germline): SGHAT, FQNNGV. CDR3 nucleotide sequence: TGTGCCAGCTCGGCGGGATATAGCTCCTACAATGAGCAGTTCTTC. It yields the protein CASSAGYSSYNEQFF.

The chain combines TRBV5-1 with TRBJ1-1, with D possibly being TRBD1 (6 bases). The CDR3 sequence is 14 residues long. CDR1 is SGHRS, CDR2 YFSETQ, per germline. V dropped 6 bases and J dropped 3 bases, with 15 bases sitting between them. CDR3 protein: CASISSPGDTEAFF. CDR3 sequence (DNA): TGCGCCAGCATCTCCTCCCCAGGGGACACTGAAGCTTTCTTT.

The chain is built from TRBV4-1 and TRBJ1-1; 7 positions agree with TRBD1. The CDR3 length is 14 residues. CDR1 is MGHRA, CDR2 YSYEKL, per germline. V lost 5 bases to trimming and J lost 1 base; unmatched junction nucleotides: 4. Written as DNA, the CDR3 is TGCGCCAGCAGCACACGACAGGGGAACACTGAAGCTTTCTTT. As protein: CASSTRQGNTEAFF.

J is TRBJ2-7 and V is TRBV5-1, with D tentatively TRBD2 (6 bases). Per germline, CDR1 SGHRS and CDR2 YFSETQ. CDR3 length: 17 residues. Trimming stripped 7 bases from V and 6 bases from J, with 29 bases between. CDR3 residues: CASQDIKSAGRSGEQYF. The DNA for the CDR3 is TGCGCCAGCCAGGATATTAAGTCTGCGGGGCGATCTGGCGAGCAGTACTTC.

V is TRBV5-5 and J is TRBJ2-5, with 10 bases matching TRBD1. V lost 4 bases, J lost 5 bases, and 8 bases stayed unmatched. The CDR3 is made up of 15 amino acids. Germline CDR1 SGHKS, CDR2 YYEKEE (reference sequence). In nucleotides, the CDR3 is TGTGCCAGCAGCCTCCCCGGGACAGGGGTGGAGACCCAGTACTTC. Its protein is CASSLPGTGVETQYF.

This chain joins TRBV10-3 and TRBJ2-2; 9 bases line up with TRBD1. The CDR3 has 16 amino acids. The germline V gene has CDR1 ENHRY and CDR2 SYGVKD. V trimming: 3 bases; J trimming: 5 bases; junction bases outside the gene matches: 7. The CDR3 DNA follows: TGTGCCATCAGTGATACAGGGGGCAAGAAGACCGGGGAGCTGTTTTTT. The encoded protein is CAISDTGGKKTGELFF.

Note on this clone: Distinct nucleotide sequences in the sample also encode this CDR3. The genes are TRBV19 and TRBJ2-7; TRBD2 agrees at 12 bases. The CDR3 consists of 14 residues. The germline CDR1 and CDR2 sequences are LNHDA and SQIVND (reference sequence). The V gene end was trimmed by 5 bases and the J gene end by 10 bases; junction bases not matched to a gene: 9. CDR3 bases: TGTGCCAGTAGTCTAGCGGGAGGGCTCTATGAACAGTACTTC. Its protein is CASSLAGGLYEQYF.

This clone appeared a single time. This sequence joins TRBV30 and TRBJ2-2; no clear D gene. Trimming left V 3 bases short and J 4 bases short, with 9 bases between. CDR1 and CDR2 from the germline V gene are GTSNPN and SVGIG (reference sequence). The length of the CDR3 is 13 residues. The CDR3 is CAWRVFGTGELFF. The CDR3 DNA follows: TGTGCCTGGAGAGTTTTCGGCACCGGGGAGCTGTTTTTT.

The chain joins TRBV27 to TRBJ2-5, with a possible D match to TRBD1 (6 bases). The CDR3 is 15 amino acids. The germline gives CDR1 MNHEY, CDR2 SMNVEV (reference sequence). The germline V and J ends were trimmed by 6 bases and 1 base, with 15 bases remaining between them. For the CDR3, the DNA is TGTGCCAGCAGCTCCCTTCGGACAGTCCAAGAGACCCAGTACTTC. It yields the protein CASSSLRTVQETQYF.

The V and J genes are TRBV5-1 and TRBJ2-7, with 7 positions matching TRBD1. Germline CDR1 SGHRS, CDR2 YFSETQ. The CDR3 extends over 14 amino acids. The V and J ends lost 0 bases and 4 bases, in that order; junction bases with no gene match: 4. The chain's CDR3 is CASSLEGRGYEQYF. The CDR3 DNA reads TGCGCCAGCAGCTTGGAAGGCAGGGGGTACGAGCAGTACTTC.

The V call is TRBV2, the J call TRBJ2-1; D not certain. Trimming left V 4 bases short and J 7 bases short, with 5 bases between. Germline V gene lookup returns CDR1 SNHLY and CDR2 FYNNEI. The CDR3 covers 11 residues. CDR3 amino acids: CASSGLNEQFF. As DNA, the CDR3 is TGTGCCAGCAGTGGCCTAAATGAGCAGTTCTTC. Full variable domain (outside the CDR3, taken from reference TRBV2 and TRBJ2-1): EPEVTQTPSHQVTQMGQEVILRCVPISNHLYFYWYRQILGQKVEFLVSFYNNEISEKSEIFDDQFSVERPDGSNFTLKIRSTKLEDSAMYFCASSGLNEQFFGPGTRLTVL.

The chain is built from TRBV6-5 and TRBJ2-4; tentatively, D is TRBD2 (5 bases). CDR1 and CDR2 (germline): MNHEY, SVGAGI. This CDR3 is built from 14 residues. Trimming removed 4 bases from V and 3 bases from J, with 10 bases in between. CDR3 protein: CASSFRRGKNIQYF. The DNA of the CDR3 is TGTGCCAGCAGTTTTCGCCGGGGCAAAAACATTCAGTACTTC.

The V and J genes are TRBV12-3 or TRBV12-4 and TRBJ2-1; unclear D gene. Trimming took 2 bases from V and 10 from J, leaving 6 bases between them. The CDR3 is 11 residues long. The CDR3 coding sequence is TGTGCCAGCAGTTTACACGGGGAGCAGTTCTTC. Protein: CASSLHGEQFF.

This chain uses TRBV7-5 with TRBJ2-3; the table gives TRBD1 as D, unverified against the DNA. TRBV7-5 is a pseudogene locus. The CDR3 has 15 amino acids. CDR3 in amino acids: CVRSLRQGSTDTQYF. Here the CDR3 DNA reads TGTGTCAGAAGCTTGAGACAGGGTTCCACAGATACGCAGTATTTT.

The chain recombines TRBV7-2 with TRBJ1-2; D gene uncertain. CDR1 and CDR2 from the germline V gene are SGHTA and FQGNSA. V lost 5 bases to trimming and J lost 0 bases, with 13 bases between them. This CDR3 comprises 15 residues. CDR3 nucleotide sequence: TGTGCCAGCAGCCAAAGCGGGGTTGCTAACTATGGCTACACCTTC. It is translated as CASSQSGVANYGYTF.

The chain uses TRBV10-3 and TRBJ2-2, with 10 bases that match TRBD1. CDR3 length equals 14 residues. Germline CDR1 and CDR2: ENHRY and SYGVKD. V was pared by 7 bases and J by 4 bases, with 3 bases of the junction left unmatched. The DNA for the CDR3 is TGTGCCATCAAGGGACAGGGGATCACCGGGGAGCTGTTTTTT. Protein sequence: CAIKGQGITGELFF.

V and J are TRBV2 and TRBJ1-6; D ambiguous. V was clipped by 5 bases and J by 9 bases, with 5 bases between them. Germline V CDR1 and CDR2: SNHLY, FYNNEI. The length of the CDR3 is 11 residues. CDR3 region: CASSSGSPLHF. Written as DNA, the CDR3 is TGTGCCAGCAGTTCGGGTTCACCCCTCCACTTT.

This clone was seen a few times. The J gene is TRBJ2-2, the V gene TRBV7-3, with 7 bases identical to TRBD2. CDR1 and CDR2 from the germline V gene are SGHTA and FQGTGA. With 8 bases clipped from V and 0 bases from J, the junction kept 6 bases outside the gene matches. The CDR3 contains 15 residues. CDR3 amino acids: CASRREGPNTGELFF. CDR3 in DNA: TGTGCCAGCCGGAGGGAGGGCCCGAACACCGGGGAGCTGTTTTTT.

CDR3 sequence reads: CASSLFRDRVYGYTF. The CDR3 DNA sequence: TGTGCCAGCAGTTTATTTCGGGACAGGGTCTATGGCTACACCTTC. The V and J genes are TRBV28 and TRBJ1-2; TRBD1 aligns across 9 bases. The length of the CDR3 is 15 residues. Germline CDR1 is MDHEN and CDR2 is SYDVKM. V trimming: 1 base; J trimming: 4 bases; junction bases outside the gene matches: 4.

V usage is TRBV2 and J usage is TRBJ2-3, with D maybe TRBD1 (5 bases). This CDR3 contains 14 residues. The V end lost 3 bases, the J end lost 2 bases, and 9 bases lay between the germline ends. Germline CDR1 reads SNHLY; CDR2 reads FYNNEI. In DNA form, the CDR3 reads TGTGCCAGCAGTGACAGGGTAACCACAGATACGCAGTATTTT. Amino acid sequence: CASSDRVTTDTQYF.

This chain connects TRBV27 to TRBJ2-3, with D tentatively TRBD2 (5 bases). Trimming removed 7 bases from V and 4 bases from J, with 18 bases in between. Per the germline V gene, CDR1 is MNHEY and CDR2 is SMNVEV (reference sequence). This CDR3 is built from 15 residues. DNA of the CDR3: TGTGCCAGCAAGATAAGGACCCTCGGGGCAGATACGCAGTATTTT. This encodes CASKIRTLGADTQYF.

J is TRBJ2-7 and V is TRBV9; 9 bases are a match to TRBD2. V dropped 4 bases and J dropped 7; count of bases not matched to a gene: 9. Germline CDR1 and CDR2: SGDLS and YYNGEE. CDR3 size: 14 residues. CDR3 protein: CASSPGGLAEEQYF. The DNA of the CDR3 is TGTGCCAGCAGCCCGGGGGGACTAGCCGAAGAGCAGTACTTC.

CDR3 coding DNA: TGTGCCAGCTCCAGCGGCCGAGACAATGAGCAGTTCTTC. Encoded protein: CASSSGRDNEQFF. This chain joins TRBV18 and TRBJ2-1, with a tentative D call TRBD2 (5 bases). CDR3 length equals 13 residues. Germline-derived CDR1 and CDR2 are KGHSH and LQKENI. Trimming shortened V by 6 bases and J by 5 bases, and 11 bases separated the two germline ends.

CDR3 sequence (DNA): TGTGCCAGCAGCTTGAGCACAGGGGACGGAAAACTGTTTTTT. Translation gives CASSLSTGDGKLFF. The V and J genes are TRBV5-4 and TRBJ1-4; TRBD1 matches at 7 bases. The CDR3 sequence is 14 residues long. V trimming: 1 base; J trimming: 10 bases; junction bases outside the gene matches: 7. The V gene's germline CDR1 is SGHNT and CDR2 YYREEE (reference sequence).